The 32 T cell receptor beta chains in this list originate from one sample, sequenced in a study of PD-1 blockade in classical Hodgkin lymphoma. TCRdb's copy holds only in-frame clones and misses some; the assay was immunoSEQ multiplex PCR. The sample lists about 110,000 clones; more than 70% were seen once. The time point: cycle 4 day 1 (C4D1), after around six weeks of nivolumab. Relapses following autologous stem cell transplantation were seen in all patients, with brentuximab vedotin exposure varying. The input for sequencing was peripheral blood mononuclear cells (PBMCs), taken before the fourth cycle of nivolumab. These receptors came from a human donor with classical Hodgkin lymphoma.

The chain joins TRBV4-3 to TRBJ1-1; no reliable D call. The ends were cut back, 0 bases at V and 3 bases at J, with 5 bases in the middle. This CDR3 comprises 13 residues. From germline, CDR1 is LGHNA and CDR2 YSLEER. In DNA, the CDR3 is TGCGCCAGCAGCCAAGAATTGGACACTGAAGCTTTCTTT. Translating gives CASSQELDTEAFF.

The genes are TRBV5-1 and TRBJ2-5, with 8 bases identical to TRBD1. CDR3 length: 14 amino acids. CDR1 and CDR2 (germline): SGHRS, YFSETQ. The V gene end was trimmed by 7 bases and the J gene end by 4 bases; junction bases not matched to a gene: 9. The chain's CDR3 is CASGTQGAGETQYF. For the CDR3, the DNA is TGCGCCAGCGGAACGCAGGGGGCTGGAGAGACCCAGTACTTC.

This clone was detected once. This chain joins TRBV7-9 and TRBJ1-4, with 11 bases lining up with TRBD1. The CDR3 covers 16 residues. The J segment lost 8 bases and the V segment lost 5 bases, leaving 10 bases of the junction unmatched. The germline V gene has CDR1 SEHNR and CDR2 FQNEAQ (reference sequence). The CDR3 region has the DNA TGTGCCAGCAGCCTACGGACAGGGGGCGCCGGGGAAAAACTGTTTTTT. This translates into CASSLRTGGAGEKLFF.

This sequence joins TRBV30 and TRBJ1-1; TRBD1 agrees at 10 bases. The CDR3 is made up of 14 amino acids. Germline assignment: CDR1 GTSNPN and CDR2 SVGIG (reference sequence). Losses at the gene ends were 4 bases for V and 5 bases for J; bases not matched to a gene: 7. The CDR3 is CAWNAWDRGTEAFF. The CDR3 coding sequence is TGTGCCTGGAACGCCTGGGACAGGGGAACTGAAGCTTTCTTT. The whole variable domain, filled in from reference TRBV30 and TRBJ1-1, reads SQTIHQWPATLVQPVGSPLSLECTVEGTSNPNLYWYRQAAGRGLQLLFYSVGIGQISSEVPQNLSASRPQDRQFILSSKKLLLSDSGFYLCAWNAWDRGTEAFFGQGTRLTVV.

A word on this clone: Here the CDR3 omits its conserved ending phenylalanine or tryptophan, so a read error is the likely source. The J gene is TRBJ2-7, the V gene TRBV18; tentatively, D is TRBD1 or TRBD2 (7 bases each). Germline values: CDR1 KGHSH, CDR2 LQKENI. V gave up 6 bases and J gave up 6 bases, with 18 bases separating them. This CDR3 has 14 amino acids. CDR3 sequence: CASSPGGQAGEQYL. CDR3 nucleotides: TGTGCCAGCTCGCCGGGAGGACAGGCGGGCGAGCAGTACCTC.

This chain links TRBV7-2 with TRBJ2-7; TRBD1 aligns across 7 bases. From germline, CDR1 is SGHTA and CDR2 FQGNSA. The CDR3 spans 15 residues. Trimming cost V 6 bases and J 1 base; bases outside gene matches: 9. CDR3 sequence: CASSYLGGGSYEQYF. CDR3 in DNA: TGTGCCAGCAGTTATCTAGGGGGCGGGTCCTACGAGCAGTACTTC.

The chain carries TRBV4-3 and TRBJ2-2, with 11 bases identical to TRBD2. This CDR3 has 19 amino acids. V trimming: 1 base; J trimming: 4 bases; junction bases outside the gene matches: 11. Germline V lookup: CDR1 LGHNA, CDR2 YSLEER. The CDR3 nucleotides are TGCGCCAGCAGCCAAGTTGCTGTCCGCCTAGCGGGAGGCACCGGGGAGCTGTTTTTT. It is translated as CASSQVAVRLAGGTGELFF.

CDR3: CSVETMGTGAKNIQYF. The DNA of the CDR3 is TGCAGCGTTGAGACCATGGGGACAGGGGCCAAAAACATTCAGTACTTC. The V and J genes are TRBV29-1 and TRBJ2-4; 9 bases match TRBD1. V lost 3 bases, J lost 1 base, and 7 bases stayed unmatched. The germline V gene has CDR1 SQVTM and CDR2 ANQGSEA. CDR3 length: 16 residues.

The chain recombines TRBV5-5 with TRBJ2-6; the D is unclear. The CDR3 sequence is 18 residues long. Trimming pared 0 bases from V and 0 bases from J, leaving 13 bases between. CDR1 and CDR2 (germline): SGHKS, YYEKEE (reference sequence). CDR3 bases: TGTGCCAGCAGCTTGGGGGATAGCTTAGCCTCTGGGGCCAACGTCCTGACTTTC. It specifies CASSLGDSLASGANVLTF.

This chain connects TRBV29-1 to TRBJ1-2; TRBD1 matches at 11 bases. This CDR3 is 15 amino acids long. Germline CDR1 SQVTM, CDR2 ANQGSEA. V lost 6 bases, J lost 2 bases, and 8 bases stayed unmatched. CDR3 sequence (DNA): TGCAGCGTCCAATCGGACAGGGGGCAGAACTATGGCTACACCTTC. Translation gives CSVQSDRGQNYGYTF.

The chain combines TRBV10-2 with TRBJ1-4; the D gene is possibly TRBD1 (6 bases). The CDR3 has 14 residues. The V end lost 8 bases, the J end lost 4 bases, and 14 bases lay between the germline ends. Germline V gene sequence: CDR1 WSHSY, CDR2 SAAADI. The DNA for the CDR3 is TGCGCCAGCCCGGAGGACAGCCGTAATGAAAAACTGTTTTTT. Protein: CASPEDSRNEKLFF.

The chain joins TRBV28 to TRBJ1-2, with a weak D call TRBD1 (5 bases). Trimming left V 7 bases short and J 2 bases short, with 11 bases between. The CDR3 has 13 residues. Germline lookup yields CDR1 MDHEN and CDR2 SYDVKM. CDR3 residues: CASTNGANYGYTF. As DNA, the CDR3 is TGTGCCAGCACGAATGGGGCAAACTATGGCTACACCTTC.

This clone was found a few times. The chain couples TRBV29-1 to TRBJ1-5; a possible D gene is TRBD1 (5 bases). CDR1 SQVTM and CDR2 ANQGSEA come from the germline V gene. Trimming cost V 7 bases and J 6 bases, with 19 bases left between them. The CDR3 extends over 14 amino acids. The CDR3 sequence is CSARSGGSGQPQHF. In DNA, the CDR3 is TGCAGCGCTAGGAGTGGGGGGTCAGGTCAGCCCCAGCATTTT.

The chain employs TRBV6-1 and TRBJ2-7, with 7 nucleotides matching TRBD2. V trimming: 2 bases; J trimming: 6 bases; junction bases outside the gene matches: 7. This CDR3 has 14 residues. Germline CDR1 reads MNHNS; CDR2 reads SASEGT. CDR3 residues: CASSERWGGFEQYF. The CDR3 DNA follows: TGTGCCAGCAGTGAAAGGTGGGGGGGATTCGAGCAGTACTTC.

This chain joins TRBV4-1 and TRBJ2-7, with no clear D. V shed 0 bases and J shed 4 bases, with 19 bases lying between them. The V gene's germline CDR1 is MGHRA and CDR2 YSYEKL. This CDR3 comprises 17 residues. Here the CDR3 DNA reads TGCGCCAGCAGCCAAGAACCCCCCGGCGCCTTGGTGTACGAGCAGTACTTC. Its protein is CASSQEPPGALVYEQYF.

The genes are TRBV6-5 and TRBJ1-2; TRBD1 aligns across 9 bases. This CDR3 has 13 residues. Unmatched junction bases numbered 4, after V lost 6 bases and J lost 5 bases. Per the germline V gene, CDR1 is MNHEY and CDR2 is SVGAGI. The CDR3 DNA sequence: TGTGCCAGCAGCACCGGGACAGGGTATGGCTACACCTTC. Its protein product is CASSTGTGYGYTF.

The chain employs TRBV7-9 and TRBJ2-7; D unclear. Trimming shortened V by 2 bases and J by 1 base, and 12 bases separated the two germline ends. The germline gives CDR1 SEHNR, CDR2 FQNEAQ (reference sequence). The CDR3 loop spans 15 amino acids. The CDR3 bases are TGTGCCAGCAGCTTATTGGGCTCTGGTTCCTACGAGCAGTACTTC. It encodes CASSLLGSGSYEQYF.

The V gene is TRBV2, the J gene TRBJ2-1, with 7 bases matching TRBD1. From germline, CDR1 is SNHLY and CDR2 FYNNEI. There are 13 residues in the CDR3. V trimming: 5 bases; J trimming: 7 bases; junction bases outside the gene matches: 5. The CDR3 DNA sequence: TGTGCCAGCAGTCCGGGACAGAAAAATGAGCAGTTCTTC. Its translation: CASSPGQKNEQFF.

The chain carries TRBV28 and TRBJ1-5; TRBD1 matches at 7 bases. CDR3 size: 15 residues. The germline CDR1 and CDR2 sequences are MDHEN and SYDVKM. Germline trimming cut 4 bases from V and 4 bases from J; bases unmatched to any gene: 7. The CDR3 DNA reads as TGTGCCAGCAGTTCAAGGGGGCCGCGGAATCAGCCCCAGCATTTT. It yields the protein CASSSRGPRNQPQHF.

V gene TRBV27 combines with J gene TRBJ2-7, with D perhaps TRBD2 (6 bases). Trimming took off 8 bases at V and 0 bases at J, with 14 bases between the two ends. The germline V gene encodes CDR1 MNHEY and CDR2 SMNVEV (reference sequence). The CDR3 is 14 amino acids. Here the CDR3 reads CASHRSGPSYEQYF. In DNA form, the CDR3 reads TGTGCCAGCCATCGTAGCGGTCCCTCCTACGAGCAGTACTTC.

The CDR3 bases are TGTGCCAGCAGTCGACCGAGGGGGCCAACTAATGAAAAACTGTTTTTT. Its translation is CASSRPRGPTNEKLFF. This chain uses TRBV6-6 with TRBJ1-4; TRBD1 agrees at 7 bases. The CDR3 sequence is 16 residues long. CDR1 is MNHNY, CDR2 SVGAGI, per germline (reference sequence). Trimming took 5 bases from V and 0 from J; bases not matched to a gene: 6.

The CDR3 loop is CASSQGGTNEKLFF. In nucleotides, the CDR3 is TGCGCCAGCAGCCAGGGCGGAACTAATGAAAAACTGTTTTTT. The chain couples TRBV4-1 to TRBJ1-4, with D uncertain. The ends were cut back, 3 bases at V and 1 base at J, with 6 bases in the middle. This CDR3 contains 14 residues. Germline CDR1 and CDR2: MGHRA and YSYEKL.

The CDR3 protein is CSTRTDFEAFF. The CDR3 nucleotides read TGCAGTACCCGGACGGACTTCGAAGCTTTCTTT. The chain uses TRBV20-1 and TRBJ1-1, with no clear D. This CDR3 comprises 11 residues. The V gene's germline CDR1 is DFQATT and CDR2 SNEGSKA (reference sequence). Trimming pared 8 bases from V and 8 bases from J, leaving 15 bases between.

This clone was observed once. The chain combines TRBV25-1 with TRBJ2-3; the D gene could be TRBD1 or TRBD2 (5 bases each). The germline gives CDR1 MGHDK, CDR2 SYGVNS. This CDR3 has 17 residues. Trimming stripped 0 bases from V and 0 bases from J, with 13 bases between. The CDR3, as DNA: TGTGCCAGCAGTGAATATGGTCGTTGGGACAGCACAGATACGCAGTATTTT. Its translation is CASSEYGRWDSTDTQYF.

This chain connects TRBV7-9 to TRBJ1-6; the D gene is possibly TRBD1 (6 bases). Germline V lookup: CDR1 SEHNR, CDR2 FQNEAQ (reference sequence). The CDR3 totals 15 residues. V was cut by 4 bases and J by 10 bases, with 17 bases left in between. The CDR3 DNA reads as TGTGCCAGCAGCTCAGCCGGGACACCTCCATCACCCCTCCACTTT. This sequence encodes CASSSAGTPPSPLHF.

The gene calls are TRBV19 and TRBJ1-1, with D possibly being TRBD1 (5 bases). Trimming removed 3 bases at V and 10 bases at J, with 9 bases between. The germline V gene has CDR1 LNHDA and CDR2 SQIVND (reference sequence). This CDR3 is built from 11 residues. CDR3 sequence: CASSILGAAFF. CDR3 DNA: TGTGCCAGTAGTATCCTTGGGGCAGCTTTCTTT.

The rearrangement links TRBV7-2 to TRBJ1-5; D uncertain. V lost 5 bases and J 4 bases, leaving 9 bases between the germline ends. This CDR3 comprises 13 residues. Germline CDR1 reads SGHTA; CDR2 reads FQGNSA. As DNA, the CDR3 is TGTGCCAGCAGCCCCCAGAGAAATCAGCCCCAGCATTTT. Protein product: CASSPQRNQPQHF.

The V call is TRBV28, the J call TRBJ2-6; no clear D. The CDR3 runs 17 residues. Deletions cut 3 bases from V and 0 bases from J, with 12 bases between. The V gene's germline CDR1 is MDHEN and CDR2 SYDVKM. CDR3 sequence (DNA): TGTGCCAGCAGTTTCCATACATCGAGCTCTGGGGCCAACGTCCTGACTTTC. Translating it yields CASSFHTSSSGANVLTF.

The chain has TRBV5-4 and TRBJ2-3; 8 nucleotides align to TRBD2. Germline-derived CDR1 and CDR2 are SGHNT and YYREEE (reference sequence). Trimming removed 3 bases from V and 4 bases from J; junction bases left unmatched: 7. This CDR3 spans 15 amino acids. CDR3 coding DNA: TGTGCCAGCAGCTCACGACTAGCGATGGCAGATACGCAGTATTTT. This gives the protein CASSSRLAMADTQYF. The entire variable domain, with the rest obtained from reference TRBV5-4 and TRBJ2-3, is as follows: ETGVTQSPTHLIKTRGQQVTLRCSSQSGHNTVSWYQQALGQGPQFIFQYYREEENGRGNFPPRFSGLQFPNYSSELNVNALELDDSALYLCASSSRLAMADTQYFGPGTRLTVL.

The DNA for the CDR3 is TGCGCCAGCAGCCAAGAGTGGGAGTGGAGGAATGAGCAGTTCTTC. Translating gives CASSQEWEWRNEQFF. The chain couples TRBV4-1 to TRBJ2-1, with TRBD2 as a possible D gene (5 bases). CDR1 is MGHRA, CDR2 YSYEKL, per germline. Trimming shortened V by 0 bases and J by 7 bases, and 13 bases separated the two germline ends. This CDR3 is built from 15 residues.

This chain uses TRBV2 with TRBJ2-3; possible D gene TRBD1, 6 bases. The germline V gene has CDR1 SNHLY and CDR2 FYNNEI. The CDR3 totals 14 residues. Trimming left V 7 bases short and J 0 bases short, with 11 bases between. CDR3 coding DNA: TGTGCCAGCACTCCCCAGGGGAGCACAGATACGCAGTATTTT. Protein product: CASTPQGSTDTQYF.

V usage is TRBV19 and J usage is TRBJ2-1; 7 bases agree with TRBD2. V shed 5 bases and J 2 bases; nucleotides not matched to a gene: 12. This CDR3 has 17 residues. Germline V gives CDR1 LNHDA, CDR2 SQIVND (reference sequence). The CDR3 DNA reads as TGTGCCAGTAGTCTTTTCCGCGGGAGTTCCCCCTACAATGAGCAGTTCTTC. It specifies CASSLFRGSSPYNEQFF.